This T cell receptor beta chain comes out of a study of T cell repertoires in cytomegalovirus infection. Study summary: Indicated by public TCR beta signatures were CMV infection and matching HLA type.

MiXCR, applied by TCRdb to the reads, yields one record per CDR3 protein. Among a few hundred thousand distinct CDR3 sequences listed, almost 30% were seen once. Notes on this clonotype: Its target is unknown.

Trimming took off 5 bases at V and 14 bases at J, with 21 bases between the two ends. This CDR3 spans 13 amino acids. Germline CDR1 reads MNHNS; CDR2 reads SASEGT. Study-level findings and limits: It was HLA-C-restricted CMV-specific TCR beta clonotypes that dominated the response ex vivo.

This receptor was identified in a human donor in good health (CMV status not recorded). Some clones in this sample may be carry-over from other donors' samples. This specimen was cultured PBMCs, taken from culture after CMV antigen stimulation. V and J are TRBV6-1 and TRBJ1-2; D call uncertain. The chain's CDR3 is CASSLSTYGLLTF. DNA of the CDR3: TGTGCCAGCAGTCTAAGCACCTATGGCTTATTGACCTTC.